The entry below describes one T cell receptor (beta chain). Antigen specificity is unknown. In TCRdb, the reads were re-called with MiXCR into one record per CDR3 protein. The data show some 940,000 distinct CDR3 sequences, approximately 32% seen once. This sample is part of a study of T cell repertoires in cytomegalovirus infection. The wider study: Well-studied HLA-B-restricted CMV epitopes were used in the study alongside recently identified HLA-C-restricted ones.

Germline assignment: CDR1 KGHDR and CDR2 SFDVKD. The junction had 13 bases not matched to a gene; V was cut back by 5 bases and J by 0 bases. The CDR3 sequence is 20 residues long. This clonotype originated in a human donor in good health (CMV status not recorded). Some clones in this sample may be carry-over from other donors' samples. Here the sequenced sample was cultured CD8+ T cells from PBMCs, taken from culture after CMV antigen stimulation. The gene calls are TRBV24-1 and TRBJ2-1; 12 nucleotides align to TRBD1. CDR3 nucleotide sequence: TGTGCCACCAGTGGATATGGGGGACAGGGGGCCGGGAGCTCCTACAATGAGCAGTTCTTC. Encoded protein: CATSGYGGQGAGSSYNEQFF.